This TCR beta chain came from a study of shared clonotypes between healthy human individuals. There are 13 residues in the CDR3. Germline CDR1 and CDR2: SGHTA and FQGNSA. Trimming left V 1 base short and J 6 bases short, with 9 bases between. Healthy adults negative for HIV, lacking recent acute infections or vaccinations, served as donors. TCRdb keeps only in-frame clones here, not all; method: immunoSEQ multiplex PCR. Among a few million clones listed, 90% to 95% were seen once. This receptor was taken from a man between 18 and 29 years old in good health. The V call is TRBV7-2, the J call TRBJ1-2, with D possibly matching TRBD1 (6 bases). Sequences were obtained from naive CD4+ T cells sorted from blood. Subset indicated: CD45RA+ positively selected. The CDR3 DNA sequence: TGTGCCAGCAGCTTAGAGGCAGGGGATGGCTACACCTTC. Residues: CASSLEAGDGYTF. The entire variable domain, with the rest obtained from reference TRBV7-2 and TRBJ1-2, is as follows: GAGVSQSPSNKVTEKGKDVELRCDPISGHTALYWYRQSLGQGLEFLIYFQGNSAPDKSGLPSDRFSAERTGGSVSTLTIQRTQQEDSAVYLCASSLEAGDGYTFGSGTRLTVV.